This paragraph reports one T cell receptor (beta chain). Its matching antigen is unknown. The sample belongs to a study of cytomegalovirus exposure and HLA in healthy donors. In the study overall: As released early, the data held 75 million to 90 million unique TCRs from HLA-typed donors. Overall study findings and caveats: Most TCR sequences were uncommon, yet certain public TCRs appeared in many donors. A later analysis found that most CMV-associated TCR beta chains appeared HLA-restricted.

CDR3 length: 17 residues. Unmatched junction bases numbered 4, after V lost 0 bases and J lost 4 bases. Per the germline V gene, CDR1 is SGHRS and CDR2 is YFSETQ. 60 Vbeta and 13 Jbeta primers were used in PCR. Produced via immunoSEQ multiplex PCR; TCRdb's table is partial and in-frame only. The sample yields around 150,000 clones, roughly four fifths seen once. The chain links TRBV5-1 to TRBJ2-2, with 12 bases identical to TRBD2. The sequenced sample was PBMCs. This clonotype was sampled from a man younger than 40 in good health and CMV-seropositive. This chain's CDR3 is CASSLGLAGVGTGELFF. The CDR3 nucleotides read TGCGCCAGCAGCTTGGGACTAGCGGGAGTGGGCACCGGGGAGCTGTTTTTT.